This T cell receptor (beta chain) derives from a study of cytomegalovirus exposure and HLA in healthy donors. As concerns this clone: Its specificity is unknown.

Germline values: CDR1 MNHNS, CDR2 SASEGT. The V segment lost 9 bases and the J segment 4 bases; nucleotides outside the gene matches: 1. The CDR3 runs 12 residues. PCR used 60 Vbeta primers and 13 Jbeta primers. Using immunoSEQ multiplex PCR, the repertoire was profiled, and TCRdb retains in-frame clones only, with some absent. The sample records about 220,000 clones, over 70% being singletons. Study results and caveats: The study labeled about 160 TCR beta chains cytomegalovirus-associated.

Sequencing was done on a sample of PBMCs. The chain employs TRBV6-1 and TRBJ2-1; 9 nucleotides line up with TRBD1. The sequence was collected from a boy aged 2 to 9 in good health and CMV-seronegative. CDR3 loop: CASGTGYNEQFF. The CDR3 DNA sequence: TGTGCCAGTGGGACAGGGTACAATGAGCAGTTCTTC.